These 9 T cell receptor beta chains came from one sample sequenced in a study of shared clonotypes between healthy human individuals. This table comes from immunoSEQ multiplex PCR, and its TCRdb copy is limited to in-frame clones, with some not included. The sample records about 1.1 million clones, approximately 80% being singletons. The sequenced sample consisted of memory CD4+ T cells from PBMCs. Specified subset: CD45RA-negative fraction. The receptors were sampled from a man aged 18 to 30 in good health. Some clones in this sample may be carry-over from other donors' samples.

The chain is built from TRBV9 and TRBJ1-2, with D possibly matching TRBD1 (5 bases). Germline V CDR1 and CDR2: SGDLS, YYNGEE. The CDR3 is 15 amino acids. Trimming cost V 3 bases and J 0 bases, with 12 bases left between them. The CDR3 DNA is TGTGCCAGCAGCGCACAGGCCTCAGCTAACTATGGCTACACCTTC. Amino acid sequence: CASSAQASANYGYTF.

This chain links TRBV7-8 with TRBJ1-2, with 7 bases lining up with TRBD1. V shed 0 bases and J 4 bases; nucleotides not matched to a gene: 8. This CDR3 spans 16 amino acids. From germline, CDR1 is SGHVS and CDR2 FQNEAQ. The CDR3 DNA reads TGTGCCAGCAGCTTAGCGCGTCACAGGGGCCCCTATGGCTACACCTTC. Translated: CASSLARHRGPYGYTF.

The chain links TRBV6-1 to TRBJ1-2; D remains unclear. This CDR3 comprises 17 residues. Germline CDR1 reads MNHNS; CDR2 reads SASEGT. V was cut by 2 bases and J by 4 bases, with 20 bases left in between. The DNA of the CDR3 is TGTGCCAGCAGTGAACACGATGGTGGGAGTTATTCCTATGGCTACACCTTC. This codes for CASSEHDGGSYSYGYTF.

The gene calls are TRBV2 and TRBJ1-5; TRBD1 is a possible D gene (5 bases). Per germline, CDR1 SNHLY and CDR2 FYNNEI. This CDR3 region has 19 residues. V shed 4 bases and J shed 0 bases, with 22 bases lying between them. The CDR3 protein is CASSVQGPRTIYSNQPQHF. DNA of the CDR3: TGTGCCAGCAGTGTCCAGGGACCTAGAACCATTTATAGCAATCAGCCCCAGCATTTT.

Notes on this clone: Other DNA sequences of this sample code for an identical CDR3. The rearrangement joins TRBV7-9 to TRBJ2-3; 9 bases are shared with TRBD2. With 5 bases clipped from V and 2 bases from J, the junction kept 2 bases outside the gene matches. Per germline, CDR1 SEHNR and CDR2 FQNEAQ (reference sequence). The CDR3 consists of 14 residues. In nucleotides, the CDR3 is TGTGCCAGCAGCCTGGGACTAGCCACAGATACGCAGTATTTT. This encodes CASSLGLATDTQYF. Based on the CDR3 plus reference TRBV7-9 and TRBJ2-3, the full variable domain is DTGVSQNPRHKITKRGQNVTFRCDPISEHNRLYWYRQTLGQGPEFLTYFQNEAQLEKSRLLSDRFSAERPKGSFSTLEIQRTEQGDSAMYLCASSLGLATDTQYFGPGTRLTVL.

This clone was recorded a few times. The chain uses TRBV28 and TRBJ2-7; weak D call: TRBD2 (5 bases). The CDR3 consists of 16 residues. V was pared by 6 bases and J by 2 bases, with 20 bases between. Per the germline V gene, CDR1 is MDHEN and CDR2 is SYDVKM. The CDR3 spells CASRQSWRNLAYEQYF. CDR3 DNA sequence: TGTGCCAGCAGACAAAGTTGGAGGAATTTGGCCTACGAGCAGTACTTC.

V is TRBV7-9 and J is TRBJ2-4; D possibly matches TRBD1 or TRBD2 (5 bases each). Germline V gives CDR1 SEHNR, CDR2 FQNEAQ (reference sequence). Trimming cost V 3 bases and J 0 bases, with 6 bases left between them. This CDR3 region has 14 residues. CDR3 in DNA: TGTGCCAGCAGCTTTGGGGGAGCCAAAAACATTCAGTACTTC. It translates to CASSFGGAKNIQYF. The whole variable domain, remainder taken from reference TRBV7-9 and TRBJ2-4, is DTGVSQNPRHKITKRGQNVTFRCDPISEHNRLYWYRQTLGQGPEFLTYFQNEAQLEKSRLLSDRFSAERPKGSFSTLEIQRTEQGDSAMYLCASSFGGAKNIQYFGAGTRLSVL.

The rearrangement links TRBV11-3 to TRBJ2-2, with a weak D call TRBD2 (6 bases). This CDR3 has 14 residues. V was pared by 3 bases and J by 7 bases, with 12 bases between. Germline V gene data show CDR1 as SGHNT and CDR2 as YENEEA. CDR3 DNA: TGTGCCAGCAGCTTGCGGGGCGAGAGCGGGGAGCTGTTTTTT. It yields the protein CASSLRGESGELFF.

The rearrangement links TRBV7-2 to TRBJ1-5; TRBD1 matches 9 bases. The germline gives CDR1 SGHTA, CDR2 FQGNSA. Unmatched junction bases numbered 8, after V lost 3 bases and J lost 5 bases. The CDR3 contains 16 residues. CDR3 amino acids: CASSFRTGAIDQPQHF. The CDR3 nucleotides are TGTGCCAGCAGCTTTAGGACAGGGGCGATCGATCAGCCCCAGCATTTT.